Listed below are T cell receptor beta chains from one sample, sequenced in a study of cytomegalovirus exposure and HLA in healthy donors. Using immunoSEQ multiplex PCR, the repertoire was profiled, and TCRdb retains in-frame clones only, with some absent. Here the sample spans around 150,000 clones, 84% being singletons. Sequenced material: PBMCs. These TCRs come from a boy aged 2 to 9 in good health and CMV-seronegative. CDR3s include the opening cysteine and the closing phenylalanine or tryptophan. The D gene is left open where the match is weak. Size values are once, few and many counts, or a class for expanded clones, and some rows have none.

J	D	length	size	V	DNA	CDR3
TRBJ2-7	.	17	.	TRBV5-1	TGCGCCAGCAGCTTGGAGTTCAAATCCACTACATTCTACGAGCAGTACTTC	CASSLEFKSTTFYEQYF
TRBJ2-5	.	12	.	TRBV6-1	TGTGCCAGCAGTCGACAGCAAGAGACCCAGTACTTC	CASSRQQETQYF
TRBJ1-3	.	16	.	TRBV9	TGTGCCAGCAGCGTGGAGGGTACCGGACCTGGAAACACCATATATTTT	CASSVEGTGPGNTIYF
TRBJ2-3	.	15	.	TRBV9	TGTGCCAGCAGTAGAGGGGGGGGTTTGACAGATACGCAGTATTTT	CASSRGGGLTDTQYF
TRBJ1-5	TRBD1	15	.	TRBV9	TGTGCCAGCAGCGTAGAGGGGGCGAGCAATCAGCCCCAGCATTTT	CASSVEGASNQPQHF
TRBJ2-2	.	13	.	TRBV19	TGTGCCAGTAGTATCCGCGGCACCGGGGAGCTGTTTTTT	CASSIRGTGELFF
TRBJ1-3	.	14	.	TRBV7-9	TGTGCCAGCAGACATCCCGGGGCTGGAAACACCATATATTTT	CASRHPGAGNTIYF
TRBJ2-2	TRBD1	15	.	TRBV4-1	TGCGCCAGCAGCCAAACCGGGACAGGAGCGGGGGAGCTGTTTTTT	CASSQTGTGAGELFF
TRBJ2-7	TRBD1	22	.	TRBV14	TGTGCCAGCAGCCATCTCCGGGACAGGGGACGGGGAGGGGGATTTGTTCCCTACGAGCAGTACTTC	CASSHLRDRGRGGGFVPYEQYF
TRBJ2-5	.	13	.	TRBV27	TGTGCCAGCAGTACCGGATGGGCTTTACAGCAGTACTTC	CASSTGWALQQYF
TRBJ2-1	TRBD2	13	once	TRBV7-9	TGTGCCAGCAGCAGACTAGCGGGAGAGGAGCAGTTCTTC	CASSRLAGEEQFF
TRBJ2-1	.	14	few	TRBV15	TGTGCCACCAGCAGAGATCTGTGGCGGAATGAGCAGTTCTTC	CATSRDLWRNEQFF
TRBJ2-7	TRBD2	18	.	TRBV28	TGTGCCAGCAGTTCTCTGATGTTAGCGGGAGGGCCGTCCTACGAGCAGTACTTC	CASSSLMLAGGPSYEQYF
TRBJ1-4	.	13	once	TRBV5-1	TGCGCCAGCAGCTTCGGTACAGGGAAAAAACTGTTTTTT	CASSFGTGKKLFF
TRBJ2-7	TRBD2	15	.	TRBV11-3	TGTGCCAGCAGCTTGTGGCGGGAGGGCCTGAACGAGCAGTACTTC	CASSLWREGLNEQYF
TRBJ2-3	TRBD2	16	.	TRBV9	TGTGCCAGCAGCATAGGACTAGCGGGAGCGGCAGATACGCAGTATTTT	CASSIGLAGAADTQYF
TRBJ1-5	.	13	.	TRBV25-1	TGTGCCACCTCAGGGTCTAGCAATCAGCCCCAGCATTTT	CATSGSSNQPQHF
TRBJ2-1	.	16	.	TRBV7-8	TGTGCCAGCAGCCTCTACGACCTCAGGGGGGCCGTGGAGCAGTTCTTC	CASSLYDLRGAVEQFF
TRBJ1-5	.	13	.	TRBV6-4	TGTGCCAGCAGTGAACATAGCAATCAGCCCCAGCATTTT	CASSEHSNQPQHF
TRBJ2-2	.	16	.	TRBV11-2	TGTGCCAGCAGCCCCAGGACAGCTACGAACACCGGGGAGCTGTTTTTT	CASSPRTATNTGELFF
TRBJ2-1	.	14	.	TRBV6-4	TGTGCCAGCAGTGACTTGGGGGCCGGGAATGAGCAGTTCTTC	CASSDLGAGNEQFF
TRBJ2-3	.	16	.	TRBV4-3	TGCGCCAGCAGTCAACTACGGGTAGCGGACACAGATACGCAGTATTTT	CASSQLRVADTDTQYF
TRBJ1-6	.	16	.	TRBV5-1	TGCGCCAGCAGCCCCCGGGAGGGAGGGAGCGATTCACCCCTCCACTTT	CASSPREGGSDSPLHF
TRBJ2-1	.	15	.	TRBV5-4	TGTGCCAGCAGCAAAATACACACGTCCTACAATGAGCAGTTCTTC	CASSKIHTSYNEQFF
TRBJ2-7	.	14	.	TRBV9	TGTGCCAGCAGCCCAAGGACAGCCTTAGGCGAGCAGTACTTC	CASSPRTALGEQYF
TRBJ2-7	TRBD1	15	.	TRBV4-3	TGCGCCAGCAGCCACAGGACAGGGAAATCCTACGAGCAGTACTTC	CASSHRTGKSYEQYF
TRBJ1-1	.	11	once	TRBV29-1	TGCAGCGTTGAGATGAGGTCGGAAGCTTTCTTT	CSVEMRSEAFF
TRBJ2-6	.	18	.	TRBV9	TGTGCCAGCAGCCCAGAGGACTTCCCGAGTTCTGGGGCCAACGTCCTGACTTTC	CASSPEDFPSSGANVLTF
TRBJ2-4	.	14	.	TRBV5-6	TGTGCCAGCAGCTTTGGTGGCGCCAAAAACATTCAGTACTTC	CASSFGGAKNIQYF
TRBJ2-1	.	18	.	TRBV4-1	TGCGCCAGCAGCCAAGCGAGGAGGCACCCGAGCGACTACAATGAGCAGTTCTTC	CASSQARRHPSDYNEQFF
TRBJ1-1	.	15	.	TRBV11-2	TGTGCCAGCAGCAAGGGACTGCACATGAACACTGAAGCTTTCTTT	CASSKGLHMNTEAFF
TRBJ2-1	TRBD2	16	.	TRBV7-6	TGTGCCAGCAGCCGCCCAACTAGCGGGGGGGTCGATGAGCAGTTCTTC	CASSRPTSGGVDEQFF
TRBJ1-2	.	15	.	TRBV6-5	TGTGCCAGCAGTTACTCGAGGGCCGTGGTATATGGCTACACCTTC	CASSYSRAVVYGYTF
TRBJ2-2	TRBD2	16	.	TRBV10-1	TGCGCCAGCAGTGAAGTAGCGGGAGGCGTTACCGGGGAGCTGTTTTTT	CASSEVAGGVTGELFF
TRBJ1-2	.	18	.	TRBV27	TGTGCCAGCAGTTTATCGTCTCCAGACAGACCGTCTAACTATGGCTACACCTTC	CASSLSSPDRPSNYGYTF
TRBJ2-4	.	16	.	TRBV28	TGTGCCAGCAGTCCCCTAAGCCAACTAGCCAAAAACATTCAGTACTTC	CASSPLSQLAKNIQYF
TRBJ1-1	TRBD1	15	.	TRBV9	TGTGCCAGCAGCGTGACAGGGGGGATGAACACTGAAGCTTTCTTT	CASSVTGGMNTEAFF
TRBJ2-6	.	18	.	TRBV27	TGTGCCAGCAGTCTGAGACAGGCGCTTGGCGCTGGGGCCAACGTCCTGACTTTC	CASSLRQALGAGANVLTF
TRBJ2-2	.	14	.	TRBV5-6	TGTGCCAGCAGCTTCCCTTTGCGCACCGGGGAGCTGTTTTTT	CASSFPLRTGELFF
TRBJ1-4	TRBD1	15	once	TRBV15	TGTGCCACCAGCAGTGGGGGACAGCTGAATGAAAAACTGTTTTTT	CATSSGGQLNEKLFF
TRBJ1-6	TRBD1	17	.	TRBV5-8	TGTGCCAGCAGCTCGGACAGGTACCGGTCCTATAATTCACCCCTCCACTTT	CASSSDRYRSYNSPLHF
TRBJ1-6	.	20	.	TRBV19	TGTGCCAGTAGTATAGGGACTCTCCCCCTGGCGAGCTCCTATAATTCACCCCTCCACTTT	CASSIGTLPLASSYNSPLHF
TRBJ1-1	.	17	few	TRBV5-1	TGCGCCAGCAGCTATGAACAGGGTCATACTGGGAACACTGAAGCTTTCTTT	CASSYEQGHTGNTEAFF